This TCR beta chain was profiled in a study of OX40 agonist ivuxolimab in advanced cancers. CDR1 is SEHNR and CDR2 is FQNEAQ in the germline V gene (reference sequence). With V trimmed by 4 bases and J by 4 bases, 2 bases remained unmatched. The CDR3 runs to 16 residues. Measured with immunoSEQ multiplex PCR; TCRdb has only the in-frame clones, and not every one. Here the sample spans tens of thousands of clones, approximately 84% being singletons. The chain recombines TRBV7-9 with TRBJ2-3; 16 positions match TRBD2. Sequenced material: CD4+ or CD8+ T cells sorted from blood, taken in a trial of the OX40 agonist ivuxolimab. The receptor comes from an adult with an advanced solid tumor such as melanoma, head and neck, liver or kidney cancer. In nucleotides, the CDR3 is TGTGCCAGCAGCTGGGGACTAGCGGGAGGGCCAGATACGCAGTATTTT. It encodes CASSWGLAGGPDTQYF.